The present TCR beta chain was sequenced within a study of shared clonotypes between healthy human individuals. Sorted-subset replicate PCR reactions contained 200 to 250 ng DNA, corresponding to about 30,000 T cell genomes. Sequencing used immunoSEQ multiplex PCR; TCRdb keeps in-frame clones, though not all of them. Of around 940,000 clones listed, around 80% were seen once; the top ten hold approximately 1.5%. Worth noting for this clone: The sample contains more than one DNA sequence encoding this CDR3.

CD4+ cell separation produced CD45RA+ naive and CD45RA-negative memory subsets. Looked up from germline, CDR1 is SGHRS and CDR2 is YFSETQ. V lost 4 bases and J lost 1, with 8 bases in between. The CDR3 totals 13 residues. This clonotype originated in a man younger than 35 in good health. The rearrangement uses TRBV5-1 and TRBJ1-1; TRBD1 is a possible D gene (5 bases). Sequencing was carried out using memory CD4+ T cells sorted from blood. Regarding subset: CD45RA-negative fraction. This CDR3 is CASSPGQNTEAFF. CDR3 in DNA: TGCGCCAGCAGCCCCGGACAGAACACTGAAGCTTTCTTT.